What follows are 9 T cell receptor beta chains derived from one specimen sequenced in a study of graft-versus-host responses after intestinal transplantation. The antigens of these receptors remain unknown. Generated by immunoSEQ multiplex PCR, the TCRdb table keeps only in-frame clones and is missing some. The sample lists about 82,000 clones; under 95% were seen once. The input for sequencing was unstimulated CD4+ T cells sorted from spleen or lymph node cells, taken before transplant. Receptors originate from a human donor who was the organ donor for an intestinal transplant.

The chain recombines TRBV7-2 with TRBJ2-3; 7 bases match TRBD2. The junction had 20 bases not matched to a gene; V was cut back by 5 bases and J by 6 bases. The CDR3 totals 18 residues. Per the germline V gene, CDR1 is SGHTA and CDR2 is FQGNSA. The CDR3 reads CASSHLKGSGGIRDTQYF. For the CDR3, the DNA is TGTGCCAGCAGCCACCTAAAGGGGTCCGGGGGGATCCGGGATACGCAGTATTTT.

J is TRBJ1-1 and V is TRBV27; D not resolved. The CDR3 runs to 13 residues. CDR1 and CDR2 from the germline V gene are MNHEY and SMNVEV (reference sequence). Between the trimmed V and J ends, which lost 4 bases and 0 bases, there was a span of 6 bases. The CDR3 region is CASSSQMNTEAFF. The CDR3 region has the DNA TGTGCCAGCAGTTCGCAGATGAACACTGAAGCTTTCTTT.

The CDR3 loop is CASSLQQGAGYTIYF. The CDR3, as DNA: TGTGCCAGCAGCCTTCAACAGGGGGCCGGGTACACCATATATTTT. This chain joins TRBV4-2 and TRBJ1-3, with 9 bases matching TRBD1. The J segment lost 8 bases and the V segment lost 4 bases, leaving 9 bases of the junction unmatched. This CDR3 comprises 15 residues. Germline CDR1 reads LGHNA; CDR2 reads YNFKEQ.

This clone was counted a single time. The chain joins TRBV9 to TRBJ2-3; perhaps TRBD2 as D (5 bases). V was trimmed by 1 base and J by 4 bases, leaving 13 bases between them. Germline CDR1 SGDLS, CDR2 YYNGEE. The CDR3 is 15 residues long. CDR3 protein: CASSVIKGASDTQYF. The CDR3 DNA is TGTGCCAGCAGCGTAATTAAGGGAGCATCAGATACGCAGTATTTT.

The gene calls are TRBV6-1 and TRBJ2-2; 10 bases are shared with TRBD2. CDR3 size: 17 residues. Unmatched junction bases numbered 10, after V lost 4 bases and J lost 5 bases. The germline CDR1 and CDR2 sequences are MNHNS and SASEGT. In DNA, the CDR3 is TGTGCCAGCAGTGTCTCGGCTAGCGGGAGAGTTACCGGGGAGCTGTTTTTT. It specifies CASSVSASGRVTGELFF.

V usage is TRBV6-1 and J usage is TRBJ1-2; no clear D. Germline loops: CDR1 MNHNS, CDR2 SASEGT. The CDR3 spans 12 residues. V lost 5 bases and J lost 1, with 5 bases in between. CDR3 DNA: TGTGCCAGCAGTAATCATAACTATGGCTACACCTTC. Protein sequence: CASSNHNYGYTF.

The V call is TRBV5-6, the J call TRBJ1-2, with D maybe TRBD1 (5 bases). The CDR3 is 14 residues long. Germline CDR1 is SGHDT and CDR2 is YYEEEE. Trimming removed 1 base at V and 3 bases at J, with 10 bases between. CDR3 region: CASSLRGRDYGYTF. CDR3 coding DNA: TGTGCCAGCAGCTTGAGGGGTAGGGACTATGGCTACACCTTC. Filled out from reference TRBV5-6 and TRBJ1-2, the complete variable domain reads DAGVTQSPTHLIKTRGQQVTLRCSPKSGHDTVSWYQQALGQGPQFIFQYYEEEERQRGNFPDRFSGHQFPNYSSELNVNALLLGDSALYLCASSLRGRDYGYTFGSGTRLTVV.

This clone has only a few counts. The chain combines TRBV30 with TRBJ1-4; perhaps TRBD1 as D (5 bases). The V gene lost 2 bases and the J gene lost 8 bases, with 15 bases spanning the gap. The CDR3 totals 14 residues. Germline CDR1 reads GTSNPN; CDR2 reads SVGIG (reference sequence). CDR3 protein: CAWSNGRVDEKLFF. CDR3 nucleotides: TGTGCCTGGAGTAACGGCAGGGTAGACGAAAAACTGTTTTTT.

The V call is TRBV28, the J call TRBJ1-4; TRBD1 might be the D (5 bases). The germline V and J ends were trimmed by 3 bases and 7 bases, with 12 bases remaining between them. The CDR3 is 14 residues long. CDR1 and CDR2 from the germline V gene are MDHEN and SYDVKM. CDR3 residues: CASSFTGIFEKLFF. The CDR3 DNA reads as TGTGCCAGCAGTTTTACAGGCATCTTTGAAAAACTGTTTTTT. The full variable domain, completed using reference TRBV28 and TRBJ1-4, is DVKVTQSSRYLVKRTGEKVFLECVQDMDHENMFWYRQDPGLGLRLIYFSYDVKMKEKGDIPEGYSVSREKKERFSLILESASTNQTSMYLCASSFTGIFEKLFFGSGTQLSVL.